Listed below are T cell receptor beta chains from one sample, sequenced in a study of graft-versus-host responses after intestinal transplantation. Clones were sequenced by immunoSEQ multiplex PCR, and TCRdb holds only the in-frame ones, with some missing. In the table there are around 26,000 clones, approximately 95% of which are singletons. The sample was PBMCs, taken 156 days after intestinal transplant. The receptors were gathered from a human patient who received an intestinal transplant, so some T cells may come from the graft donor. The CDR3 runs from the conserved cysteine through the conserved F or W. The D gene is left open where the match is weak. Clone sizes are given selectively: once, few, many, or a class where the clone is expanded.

CASSQGGPLYEQYF	TGTGCCAGCAGTCAAGGGGGGCCTCTCTACGAGCAGTACTTC	TRBJ2-7	TRBV7-3	NA	NA
CASSPSLDAYEQYF	TGTGCCAGCAGTCCCTCGTTGGACGCGTACGAGCAGTACTTC	TRBJ2-7	TRBV6-5	NA	once
CSVEGEPGRWGNTEAFF	TGCAGCGTTGAAGGTGAACCGGGGCGATGGGGGAACACTGAAGCTTTCTTT	TRBJ1-1	TRBV29-1	NA	NA
CASSQKQTRGGYTF	TGTGCCAGCAGCCAAAAACAGACCCGGGGGGGCTACACCTTC	TRBJ1-2	TRBV4-2	NA	few
CASSELGTSGGKETQYF	TGTGCCAGCAGTGAACTCGGGACTAGCGGGGGGAAAGAGACCCAGTACTTC	TRBJ2-5	TRBV2	TRBD2	NA
CASSRPAAVAGNTIYF	TGTGCCAGCAGTCGCCCGGCGGCGGTTGCTGGAAACACCATATATTTT	TRBJ1-3	TRBV6-6	NA	few
CASSYELAEPYNEQFF	TGTGCCAGCAGTTACGAACTAGCGGAACCCTACAATGAGCAGTTCTTC	TRBJ2-1	TRBV7-9	TRBD2	NA
CASGDRINNQPQHF	TGTGCCAGCGGGGACCGAATAAACAATCAGCCCCAGCATTTT	TRBJ1-5	TRBV27	NA	NA
CASGQRVQGKTYGYTF	TGTGCTAGTGGTCAGAGAGTGCAGGGAAAGACCTATGGCTACACCTTC	TRBJ1-2	TRBV12-5	NA	once
CSVTIGQNTEAFF	TGCAGCGTTACAATTGGACAGAACACTGAAGCTTTCTTT	TRBJ1-1	TRBV29-1	NA	NA
CASSVATSGGLNTQYF	TGTGCCAGCAGCGTAGCTACTAGCGGGGGATTAAATACGCAGTATTTT	TRBJ2-3	TRBV9	TRBD2	NA
CASSLNGGNRNGYTF	TGTGCCAGCAGTTTAAATGGGGGAAACCGTAATGGCTACACCTTC	TRBJ1-2	TRBV27	NA	NA
CARLGTSGVGRYNEQFF	TGTGCCAGGCTAGGGACTAGCGGGGTAGGTCGGTACAATGAGCAGTTCTTC	TRBJ2-1	TRBV27	TRBD2	once
CASSFLRMEGKLNTEAFF	TGTGCCAGCAGCTTTCTACGTATGGAGGGGAAGCTTAACACTGAAGCTTTCTTT	TRBJ1-1	TRBV5-6	NA	NA
CSGGDRADGYTF	TGCAGCGGGGGGGACAGGGCAGATGGCTACACCTTC	TRBJ1-2	TRBV29-1	TRBD1	NA
CASGPPRHSAQDTQYF	TGTGCCAGCGGGCCCCCCCGACACTCCGCCCAAGATACGCAGTATTTT	TRBJ2-3	TRBV28	NA	NA
CASSLPKAGGQETQYF	TGTGCCAGCAGCCTCCCTAAAGCGGGGGGCCAAGAGACCCAGTACTTC	TRBJ2-5	TRBV7-9	TRBD2	NA
CASSQVLGGYNEQFF	TGTGCCAGCAGCCAAGTCTTGGGGGGATACAATGAGCAGTTCTTC	TRBJ2-1	TRBV14	NA	NA
CASGLQAAGEDEQYF	TGTGCTAGTGGTTTGCAAGCGGCGGGAGAGGACGAGCAGTACTTC	TRBJ2-7	TRBV12-5	TRBD2	NA
CASSLANGNTIYF	TGTGCCAGCAGCTTAGCTAACGGAAACACCATATATTTT	TRBJ1-3	TRBV11-2	NA	NA
CASSELGVGPEAFF	TGTGCCAGCAGTGAATTGGGGGTTGGCCCTGAAGCTTTCTTT	TRBJ1-1	TRBV2	NA	once
CAISESVLGTTDTQYF	TGTGCCATCAGTGAGTCCGTTCTGGGGACCACAGATACGCAGTATTTT	TRBJ2-3	TRBV10-3	NA	once
CASTSGPSSYEQYF	TGTGCCAGTACCAGCGGGCCGAGCTCCTACGAGCAGTACTTC	TRBJ2-7	TRBV19	NA	NA
CASREDYRPDTQYF	TGTGCCAGCAGGGAGGACTACAGACCAGATACGCAGTATTTT	TRBJ2-3	TRBV6-5	NA	NA
CASSLVPGGREKLFF	TGTGCCAGCAGCTTAGTCCCAGGGGGCCGGGAAAAACTGTTTTTT	TRBJ1-4	TRBV11-2	TRBD1	NA
CASSNTANYGYTF	TGTGCCAGCAGCAACACAGCTAACTATGGCTACACCTTC	TRBJ1-2	TRBV7-2	NA	NA
CASSVYEPLATQYF	TGTGCCAGCAGCGTATACGAACCCCTGGCTACGCAGTATTTT	TRBJ2-3	TRBV9	NA	NA
CASSMGEETQYF	TGTGCCAGTAGTATGGGGGAAGAGACCCAGTACTTC	TRBJ2-5	TRBV19	NA	NA
CASSEGGSGTDTQYF	TGTGCCAGCAGTGAAGGGGGCTCGGGAACAGATACGCAGTATTTT	TRBJ2-3	TRBV6-4	TRBD1	NA
CASSQDRPGWGGFYNEQFF	TGCGCCAGCAGCCAAGACCGTCCGGGTTGGGGGGGCTTCTACAATGAGCAGTTCTTC	TRBJ2-1	TRBV4-3	NA	NA
CASSYSGGSHEQYF	TGTGCCAGCAGCTATAGCGGGGGTTCCCACGAGCAGTACTTC	TRBJ2-7	TRBV27	TRBD2	NA